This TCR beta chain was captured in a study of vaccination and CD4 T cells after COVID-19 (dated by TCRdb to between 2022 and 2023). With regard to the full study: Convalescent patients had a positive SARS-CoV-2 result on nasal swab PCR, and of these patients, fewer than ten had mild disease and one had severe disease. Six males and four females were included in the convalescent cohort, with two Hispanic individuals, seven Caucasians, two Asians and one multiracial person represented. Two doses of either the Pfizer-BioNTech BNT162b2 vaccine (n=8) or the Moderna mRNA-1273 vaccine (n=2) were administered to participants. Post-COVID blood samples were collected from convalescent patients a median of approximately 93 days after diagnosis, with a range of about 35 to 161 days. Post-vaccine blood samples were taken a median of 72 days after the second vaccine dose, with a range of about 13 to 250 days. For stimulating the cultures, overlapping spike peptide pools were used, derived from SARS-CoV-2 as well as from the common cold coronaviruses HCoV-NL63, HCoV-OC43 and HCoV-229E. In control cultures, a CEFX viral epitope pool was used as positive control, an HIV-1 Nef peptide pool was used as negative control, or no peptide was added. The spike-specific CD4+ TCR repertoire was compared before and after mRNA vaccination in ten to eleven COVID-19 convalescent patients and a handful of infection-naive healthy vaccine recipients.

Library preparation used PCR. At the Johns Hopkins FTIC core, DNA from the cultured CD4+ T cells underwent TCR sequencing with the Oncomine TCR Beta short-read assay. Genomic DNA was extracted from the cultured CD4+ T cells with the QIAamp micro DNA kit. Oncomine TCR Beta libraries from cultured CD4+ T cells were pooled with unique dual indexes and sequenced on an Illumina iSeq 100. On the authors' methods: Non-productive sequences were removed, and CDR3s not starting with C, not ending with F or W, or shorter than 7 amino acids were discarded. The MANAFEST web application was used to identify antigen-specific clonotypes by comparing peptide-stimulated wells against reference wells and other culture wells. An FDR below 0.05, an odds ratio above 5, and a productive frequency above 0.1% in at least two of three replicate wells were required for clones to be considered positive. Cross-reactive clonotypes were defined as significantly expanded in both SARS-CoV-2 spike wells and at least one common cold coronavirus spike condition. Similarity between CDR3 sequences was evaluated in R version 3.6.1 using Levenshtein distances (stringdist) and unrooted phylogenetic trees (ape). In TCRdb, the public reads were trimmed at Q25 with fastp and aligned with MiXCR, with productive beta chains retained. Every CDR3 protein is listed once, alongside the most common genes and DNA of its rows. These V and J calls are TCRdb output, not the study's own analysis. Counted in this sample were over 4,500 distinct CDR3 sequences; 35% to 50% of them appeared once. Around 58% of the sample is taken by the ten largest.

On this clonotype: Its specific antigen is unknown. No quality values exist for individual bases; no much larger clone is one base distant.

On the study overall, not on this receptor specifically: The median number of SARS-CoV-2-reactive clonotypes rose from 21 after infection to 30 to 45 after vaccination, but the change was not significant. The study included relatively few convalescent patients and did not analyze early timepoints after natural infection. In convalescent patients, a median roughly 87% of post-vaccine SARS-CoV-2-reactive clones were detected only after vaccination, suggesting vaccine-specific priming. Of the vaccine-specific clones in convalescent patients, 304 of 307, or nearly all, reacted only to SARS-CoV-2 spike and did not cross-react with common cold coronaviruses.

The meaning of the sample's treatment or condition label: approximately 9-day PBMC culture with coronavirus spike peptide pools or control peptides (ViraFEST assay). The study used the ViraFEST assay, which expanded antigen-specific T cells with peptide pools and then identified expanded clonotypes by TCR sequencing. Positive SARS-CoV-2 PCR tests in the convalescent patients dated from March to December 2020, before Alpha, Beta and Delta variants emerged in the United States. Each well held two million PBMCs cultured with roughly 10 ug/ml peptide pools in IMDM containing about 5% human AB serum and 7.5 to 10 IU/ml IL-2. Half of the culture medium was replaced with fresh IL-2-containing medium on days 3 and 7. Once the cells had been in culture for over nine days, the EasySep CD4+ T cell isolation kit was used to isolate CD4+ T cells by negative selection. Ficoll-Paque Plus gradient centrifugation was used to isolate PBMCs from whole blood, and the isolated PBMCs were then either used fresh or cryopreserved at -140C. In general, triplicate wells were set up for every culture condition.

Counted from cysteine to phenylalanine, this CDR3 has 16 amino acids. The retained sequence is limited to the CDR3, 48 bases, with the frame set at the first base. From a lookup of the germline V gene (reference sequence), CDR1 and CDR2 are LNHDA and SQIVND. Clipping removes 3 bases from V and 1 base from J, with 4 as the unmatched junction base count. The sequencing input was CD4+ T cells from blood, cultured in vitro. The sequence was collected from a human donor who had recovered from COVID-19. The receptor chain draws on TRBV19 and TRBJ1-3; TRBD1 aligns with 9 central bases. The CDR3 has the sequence CASSIGTGTSGNTIYF. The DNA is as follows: TGTGCCAGTAGTATCGGGACAGGGACGTCTGGAAACACCATATATTTT.